Shown below are 5 T cell receptor beta chains from a single sample sequenced in a study of cytomegalovirus exposure and HLA in healthy donors. The PCR contained 60 Vbeta and 13 Jbeta primers. Assay used: immunoSEQ multiplex PCR; TCRdb lists only in-frame clones, some missing. This repertoire shows over 100,000 clones, approximately 60% found once; its top ten account for less than 3%. The source material was PBMCs. Receptors were obtained from a middle-aged woman in good health and CMV-seronegative.

The chain is built from TRBV29-1 and TRBJ2-2; no clear D gene. This CDR3 has 11 amino acids. From germline, CDR1 is SQVTM and CDR2 ANQGSEA. The V end lost 0 bases, the J end lost 8 bases, and 4 bases lay between the germline ends. CDR3 loop: CSVEDRGELFF. DNA for the CDR3: TGCAGCGTTGAAGACAGAGGGGAGCTGTTTTTT.

V usage is TRBV19 and J usage is TRBJ2-3; 12 nucleotides agree with TRBD2. The CDR3 contains 17 residues. Germline V gives CDR1 LNHDA, CDR2 SQIVND (reference sequence). V lost 1 base to trimming and J lost 10 bases; unmatched junction nucleotides: 12. CDR3: CASSIAQTSGGGAAQYF. The CDR3 nucleotides read TGTGCCAGTAGTATAGCCCAGACTAGCGGGGGAGGAGCAGCGCAGTATTTT.

The J gene is TRBJ2-7, the V gene TRBV7-9; a possible D gene is TRBD2 (5 bases). Trimming shortened V by 4 bases and J by 2 bases, and 12 bases separated the two germline ends. Germline V gene lookup returns CDR1 SEHNR and CDR2 FQNEAQ (reference sequence). The CDR3 consists of 14 residues. Here the CDR3 reads CASSSGLAPYEQYF. In nucleotides, the CDR3 is TGTGCCAGCAGCTCCGGCCTAGCTCCCTACGAGCAGTACTTC. Looking up the rest from reference TRBV7-9 and TRBJ2-7 gives the full variable domain: DTGVSQNPRHKITKRGQNVTFRCDPISEHNRLYWYRQTLGQGPEFLTYFQNEAQLEKSRLLSDRFSAERPKGSFSTLEIQRTEQGDSAMYLCASSSGLAPYEQYFGPGTRLTVT.

This clone was seen a handful of times. The chain couples TRBV7-2 to TRBJ2-1, with TRBD1 identical over 8 bases. The CDR3 runs to 14 residues. CDR1 SGHTA and CDR2 FQGNSA come from the germline V gene. Germline trimming cut 4 bases from V and 6 bases from J; bases unmatched to any gene: 5. Here the CDR3 reads CASSSDRVPNEQFF. CDR3 bases: TGTGCCAGCAGCTCGGACAGGGTACCCAATGAGCAGTTCTTC.

This clone was counted only a few times. The J gene is TRBJ2-2, the V gene TRBV5-1, with D unresolved. Trimming cost V 4 bases and J 5 bases, with 15 bases left between them. There are 15 residues in the CDR3. The germline CDR1 and CDR2 sequences are SGHRS and YFSETQ. The CDR3 reads CASSTAAFETGELFF. The CDR3 DNA follows: TGCGCCAGCAGCACGGCGGCCTTTGAGACCGGGGAGCTGTTTTTT.